This is a list of T cell receptor beta chains from one sample in a study of tumor-infiltrating lymphocytes in localized non-small cell lung cancer. Assay: immunoSEQ multiplex PCR; the TCRdb copy retains only in-frame clones and omits some. The profile covers 7,000 to 8,500 clones, with over 50% appearing a single time and over 9% taken by the ten largest. The sequenced material came from lung tumor tissue. Every receptor here comes from a human donor with non-small cell lung cancer. Each CDR3 is given with its conserved first and last residue. The D gene is left open where the match is weak. Size tells how often a clone was seen (once, few, many) or the class of an expanded clone, and some rows leave it out.

v_call	j_call	d_call	clone_size	cdr3_aa	cdr3_nt
TRBV7-9	TRBJ1-1	-	-	CASSLDFGTEAFF	TGTGCCAGCAGCTTAGACTTCGGCACTGAAGCTTTCTTT
TRBV4-1	TRBJ2-7	-	-	CASSQSEGDWYEQYF	TGCGCCAGCAGCCAATCGGAGGGTGATTGGTACGAGCAGTACTTC
TRBV5-1	TRBJ2-1	TRBD2	-	CASSWAGLVSEQFF	TGCGCCAGCAGCTGGGCTGGACTAGTTAGTGAGCAGTTCTTC
TRBV6-6	TRBJ1-4	-	-	CASSLADSLSKLFF	TGTGCCAGCAGCTTAGCGGACAGTCTTTCAAAACTGTTTTTT
TRBV6-6	TRBJ1-1	-	few	CASNPPDNTEAFF	TGTGCCAGCAATCCACCGGACAACACTGAAGCTTTCTTT
TRBV7-2	TRBJ2-7	-	-	CASSLTSGDSYEQYF	TGTGCCAGCAGCTTAACCTCGGGAGACTCCTACGAGCAGTACTTC
TRBV9	TRBJ2-1	-	-	CASSPDLSNEQFF	TGTGCCAGCAGCCCAGACCTATCCAATGAGCAGTTCTTC
TRBV28	TRBJ1-4	-	-	CASSYGATNEKLFF	TGTGCCAGCAGTTATGGGGCGACTAATGAAAAACTGTTTTTT
TRBV7-9	TRBJ2-1	TRBD2	-	CASSPGLADSYNEQFF	TGTGCCAGCAGCCCCGGCCTAGCGGACTCCTACAATGAGCAGTTCTTC
TRBV7-9	TRBJ2-1	-	once	CASSLNQPHEQFF	TGTGCCAGCAGCCTTAATCAGCCTCATGAGCAGTTCTTC
TRBV7-9	TRBJ1-2	TRBD1	-	CASSSPDRGLAHYGYTF	TGTGCCAGCAGCTCACCGGACAGGGGTTTGGCTCACTATGGCTACACCTTC
TRBV7-2	TRBJ1-1	-	-	CASSLSGRENTEAFF	TGTGCCAGCAGTCTGAGCGGCAGGGAGAACACTGAAGCTTTCTTT
TRBV5-4	TRBJ2-1	-	-	CASSLEPQPSEQFF	TGTGCCAGCAGCTTAGAGCCCCAGCCCAGCGAGCAGTTCTTC
TRBV19	TRBJ2-1	-	few	CASSLTPYNEQFF	TGTGCCAGTAGTTTAACTCCCTACAATGAGCAGTTCTTC
TRBV6-4	TRBJ1-2	-	-	CASSVTSRGANYGYTF	TGTGCCAGCAGTGTTACGTCTCGGGGCGCGAACTATGGCTACACCTTC
TRBV29-1	TRBJ2-5	-	-	CSVEGRDEETQYF	TGCAGCGTTGAAGGCAGGGATGAGGAGACCCAGTACTTC
TRBV6-1	TRBJ1-6	-	-	CASSEDGDSYNSPLHF	TGTGCCAGCAGTGAAGATGGGGACTCCTATAATTCACCCCTCCACTTT
TRBV6-4	TRBJ1-5	TRBD1	-	CASRPGQGGQPQHF	TGTGCCAGCAGGCCGGGACAGGGCGGTCAGCCCCAGCATTTT
TRBV18	TRBJ1-1	-	-	CASSPAMNTEAFF	TGTGCCAGCTCACCAGCTATGAACACTGAAGCTTTCTTT
TRBV5-4	TRBJ2-3	-	-	CASSYFHGDTQYF	TGTGCCAGCAGCTATTTCCACGGGGATACGCAGTATTTT
TRBV5-4	TRBJ2-3	TRBD2	-	CASSLEGSGSGDTQYF	TGTGCCAGCAGCTTGGAGGGTAGCGGGAGTGGGGATACGCAGTATTTT
TRBV7-9	TRBJ2-7	-	-	CASSFAAPEQYF	TGTGCCAGCAGCTTCGCGGCCCCGGAGCAGTACTTC
TRBV7-2	TRBJ1-2	-	-	CASSPEAKNGYTF	TGTGCCAGCAGCCCCGAGGCCAAAAATGGCTACACCTTC
TRBV5-4	TRBJ2-2	TRBD1	-	CASSLARGSDTGELFF	TGTGCCAGCAGCTTGGCCAGGGGGTCGGACACCGGGGAGCTGTTTTTT
TRBV5-4	TRBJ2-1	TRBD2	medium-sized	CASSFVAGRNNEQFF	TGTGCCAGCAGCTTTGTAGCGGGAAGGAACAATGAGCAGTTCTTC
TRBV6-6	TRBJ2-2	TRBD2	-	CASSPGLANTGELFF	TGTGCCAGCAGCCCAGGACTAGCGAACACCGGGGAGCTGTTTTTT
TRBV10-1	TRBJ2-3	TRBD2	-	CASSRTSGGGTQYF	TGCGCCAGCTCCAGGACTAGCGGGGGAGGTACGCAGTATTTT
TRBV30	TRBJ1-6	TRBD1	-	CAWTGQGGSYNSPLHF	TGTGCCTGGACCGGACAGGGCGGCTCCTATAATTCACCCCTCCACTTT
TRBV28	TRBJ2-7	TRBD1	-	CASSHRGAYEQYF	TGTGCCAGCAGTCACAGGGGCGCCTACGAGCAGTACTTC
TRBV6-5	TRBJ2-1	TRBD1	-	CASSRPGQGMTEQFF	TGTGCCAGCAGCCGTCCGGGACAGGGGATGACTGAGCAGTTCTTC
TRBV6-4	TRBJ2-2	-	-	CASSVDYGVGELFF	TGTGCCAGCAGTGTCGACTACGGGGTCGGGGAGCTGTTTTTT
TRBV2	TRBJ1-2	-	-	CASSEARAGSLGYTF	TGTGCCAGCAGTGAAGCTCGCGCAGGGAGCTTGGGCTACACCTTC
TRBV27	TRBJ2-7	TRBD1	-	CASSHPPRPGTGIPYEQYF	TGTGCCAGCAGTCACCCCCCGCGACCCGGGACAGGGATCCCCTACGAGCAGTACTTC
TRBV10-1	TRBJ1-6	-	-	CASSESRGNSPLHF	TGCGCCAGCAGTGAGTCGAGGGGTAATTCACCCCTCCACTTT
TRBV5-4	TRBJ2-1	TRBD2	-	CASSLPSGNEQFF	TGTGCCAGCAGCTTACCTAGCGGCAATGAGCAGTTCTTC
TRBV19	TRBJ1-5	TRBD1	-	CASSPPGTVTNNQPQHF	TGTGCCAGTAGTCCGCCCGGGACAGTTACAAACAATCAGCCCCAGCATTTT
TRBV4-1	TRBJ2-7	TRBD2	-	CASSLGTSGSYEQYF	TGCGCCAGCAGCCTAGGGACTAGCGGATCCTACGAGCAGTACTTC
TRBV10-3	TRBJ1-5	-	-	CATWTANSNQPQHF	TGTGCCACCTGGACAGCAAATAGCAATCAGCCCCAGCATTTT
TRBV25-1	TRBJ2-3	-	few	CASSGNPITDTQYF	TGTGCCAGCAGTGGAAATCCCATCACAGATACGCAGTATTTT
TRBV7-3	TRBJ2-6	-	-	CASSLIGAGALSGANVLTF	TGTGCCAGCAGCTTAATCGGGGCAGGGGCCCTCTCTGGGGCCAACGTCCTGACTTTC
TRBV27	TRBJ2-2	-	-	CASSFLSQTNLGGELLF	TGTGCCAGCAGCTTCCTATCCCAGACTAACCTCGGCGGGGAGCTGCTTTTT
TRBV6-1	TRBJ2-3	-	-	CATASDRSTDTQYF	TGTGCCACCGCATCGGACAGAAGCACAGATACGCAGTATTTT
TRBV9	TRBJ2-1	TRBD2	-	CASSVTGGSLYNEQFF	TGTGCCAGCAGCGTTACCGGGGGGTCCTTATACAATGAGCAGTTCTTC